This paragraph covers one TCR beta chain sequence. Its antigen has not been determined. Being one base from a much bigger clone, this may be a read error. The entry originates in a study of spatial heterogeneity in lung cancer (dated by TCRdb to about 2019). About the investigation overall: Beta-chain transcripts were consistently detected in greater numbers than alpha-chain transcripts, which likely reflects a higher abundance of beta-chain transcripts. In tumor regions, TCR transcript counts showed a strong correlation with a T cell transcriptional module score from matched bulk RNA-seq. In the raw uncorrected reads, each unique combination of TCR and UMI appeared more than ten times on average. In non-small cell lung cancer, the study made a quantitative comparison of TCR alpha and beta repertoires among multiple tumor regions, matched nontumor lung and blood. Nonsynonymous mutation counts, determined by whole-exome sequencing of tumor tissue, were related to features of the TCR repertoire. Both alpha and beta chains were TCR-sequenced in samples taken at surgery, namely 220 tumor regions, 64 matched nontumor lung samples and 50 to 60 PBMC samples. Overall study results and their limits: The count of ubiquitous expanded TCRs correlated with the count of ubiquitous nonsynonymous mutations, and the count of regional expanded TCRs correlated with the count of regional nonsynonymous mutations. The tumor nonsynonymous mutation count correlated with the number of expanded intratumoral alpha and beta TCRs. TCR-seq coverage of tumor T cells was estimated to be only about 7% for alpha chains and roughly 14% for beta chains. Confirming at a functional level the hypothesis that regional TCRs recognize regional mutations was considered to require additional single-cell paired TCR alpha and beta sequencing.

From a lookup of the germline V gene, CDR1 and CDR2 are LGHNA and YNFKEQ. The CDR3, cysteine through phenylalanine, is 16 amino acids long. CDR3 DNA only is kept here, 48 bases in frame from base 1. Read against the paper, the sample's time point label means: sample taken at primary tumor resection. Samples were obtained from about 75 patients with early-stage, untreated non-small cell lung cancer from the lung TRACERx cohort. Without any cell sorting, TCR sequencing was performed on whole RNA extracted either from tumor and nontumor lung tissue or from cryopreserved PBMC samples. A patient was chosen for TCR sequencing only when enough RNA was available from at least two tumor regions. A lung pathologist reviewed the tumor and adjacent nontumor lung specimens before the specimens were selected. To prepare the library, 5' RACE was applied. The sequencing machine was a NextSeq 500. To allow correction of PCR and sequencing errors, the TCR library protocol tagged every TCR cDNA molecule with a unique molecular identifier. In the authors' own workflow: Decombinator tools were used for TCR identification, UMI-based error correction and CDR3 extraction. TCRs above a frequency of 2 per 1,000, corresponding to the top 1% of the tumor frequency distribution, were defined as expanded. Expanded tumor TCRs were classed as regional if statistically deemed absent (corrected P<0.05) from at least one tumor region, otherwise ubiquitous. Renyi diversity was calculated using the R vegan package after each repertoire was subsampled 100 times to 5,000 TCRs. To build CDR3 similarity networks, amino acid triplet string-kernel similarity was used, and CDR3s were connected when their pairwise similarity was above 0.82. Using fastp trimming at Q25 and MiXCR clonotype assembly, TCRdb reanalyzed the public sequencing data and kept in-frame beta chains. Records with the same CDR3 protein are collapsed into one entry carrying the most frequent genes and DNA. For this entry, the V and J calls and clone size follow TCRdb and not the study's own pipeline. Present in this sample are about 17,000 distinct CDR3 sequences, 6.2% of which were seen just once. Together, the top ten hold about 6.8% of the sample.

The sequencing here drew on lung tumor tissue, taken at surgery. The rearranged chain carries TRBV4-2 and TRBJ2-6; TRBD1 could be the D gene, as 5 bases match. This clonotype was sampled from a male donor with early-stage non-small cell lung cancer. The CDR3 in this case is CARSQGAVSGANVLTF. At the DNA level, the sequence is TGTGCCCGCAGCCAAGGGGCCGTCTCTGGGGCCAACGTCCTGACTTTC.